Presented here are 18 T cell receptor beta chains from one specimen sequenced in a study of cytomegalovirus exposure and HLA in healthy donors. The PCR used 60 Vbeta and 13 Jbeta primers. The repertoire was sequenced with immunoSEQ multiplex PCR; TCRdb's copy has only in-frame clones and lacks some. The sample lists more than 100,000 clones, about 61% occurring once. The sample taken for sequencing was PBMCs. Receptor source: a woman in her 40s in good health and CMV-seronegative.

The gene calls are TRBV16 and TRBJ2-7, with a weak D call TRBD2 (5 bases). Germline CDR1 reads KGHSY; CDR2 reads FQNENV. Trimming removed 2 bases at V and 3 bases at J, with 11 bases between. The CDR3 spans 14 residues. Here the CDR3 reads CASSQEGILYEQYF. In DNA form, the CDR3 reads TGTGCCAGCAGCCAAGAGGGAATACTCTACGAGCAGTACTTC.

V gene TRBV29-1 combines with J gene TRBJ1-2; D gene uncertain. Trimming stripped 4 bases from V and 7 bases from J, with 16 bases between. The CDR3 length is 13 residues. Per germline, CDR1 SQVTM and CDR2 ANQGSEA. CDR3 coding DNA: TGCAGCGTTGGCCACACAGTCGATGGTGGCTACACCTTC. This sequence encodes CSVGHTVDGGYTF.

The CDR3 loop is CASSRGLAGGALDEQFF. The CDR3 bases are TGCGCCAGCAGCCGAGGACTAGCGGGGGGGGCACTGGATGAGCAGTTCTTC. The rearrangement joins TRBV4-1 to TRBJ2-1; 15 bases are shared with TRBD2. This CDR3 contains 17 residues. Per germline, CDR1 MGHRA and CDR2 YSYEKL. Losses at the gene ends were 4 bases for V and 8 bases for J; bases not matched to a gene: 9.

The chain joins TRBV2 to TRBJ2-2, with 10 bases that match TRBD1. The V gene's germline CDR1 is SNHLY and CDR2 FYNNEI. V was clipped by 7 bases and J by 4 bases; unmatched bases: 9. This CDR3 has 16 residues. CDR3 sequence (DNA): TGTGCCAGCACCCGACAGGGGGCAGCGGGCACCGGGGAGCTGTTTTTT. It yields the protein CASTRQGAAGTGELFF.

This chain uses TRBV14 with TRBJ1-2, with D possibly matching TRBD1 (5 bases). CDR3 length: 16 amino acids. V was shortened by 0 bases and J by 3 bases, with 14 bases between the two germline ends. Germline CDR1 is SGHDN and CDR2 is FVKESK. CDR3 bases: TGTGCCAGCAGCCAAGACATCGGGGGATTGTACTATGGCTACACCTTC. Its translation: CASSQDIGGLYYGYTF.

This rearrangement joins TRBV21-1 to TRBJ1-5; TRBD1, as called in the table, went unchecked against the DNA. TRBV21-1 is reported as a pseudogene. This CDR3 has 17 residues. The chain's CDR3 is CASSSPGHLGRNQPQHF. The CDR3 DNA follows: TGTGCCAGCAGCAGTCCGGGACACCTAGGGCGCAATCAGCCCCAGCATTTT.

The V and J genes are TRBV7-2 and TRBJ2-1; TRBD2 agrees at 8 bases. This CDR3 spans 14 amino acids. The V gene end was trimmed by 6 bases and the J gene end by 5 bases; junction bases not matched to a gene: 6. CDR1 SGHTA and CDR2 FQGNSA come from the germline V gene. Here the CDR3 reads CASRPSGLNNEQFF. CDR3 nucleotides: TGTGCCAGCAGACCTAGCGGGCTTAACAATGAGCAGTTCTTC.

Only a few counts were recorded for this clone. CDR3 amino acids: CASSVVQDYTEAFF. The CDR3 region has the DNA TGTGCCAGCAGCGTAGTCCAGGACTACACTGAAGCTTTCTTT. This chain links TRBV9 with TRBJ1-1, with unresolved D. V was pared by 0 bases and J by 3 bases, with 9 bases between. The germline gives CDR1 SGDLS, CDR2 YYNGEE. This CDR3 is built from 14 residues.

The chain uses TRBV7-9 and TRBJ1-2; no clear D. V lost 3 bases and J lost 4, with 15 bases in between. Germline V lookup: CDR1 SEHNR, CDR2 FQNEAQ (reference sequence). The CDR3 is 15 amino acids. The CDR3 nucleotides are TGTGCCAGCAGCTTGTTTGCTGATTTCGGCTATGGCTACACCTTC. It codes for CASSLFADFGYGYTF. Full variable domain (rest looked up from reference TRBV7-9 and TRBJ1-2): DTGVSQNPRHKITKRGQNVTFRCDPISEHNRLYWYRQTLGQGPEFLTYFQNEAQLEKSRLLSDRFSAERPKGSFSTLEIQRTEQGDSAMYLCASSLFADFGYGYTFGSGTRLTVV.

This rearrangement joins TRBV7-2 to TRBJ1-2; D unresolved. Trimming removed 7 bases at V and 0 bases at J, with 15 bases between. Germline-derived CDR1 and CDR2 are SGHTA and FQGNSA. The CDR3 loop spans 15 amino acids. The CDR3 sequence: CASTFENLANYGYTF. Written as DNA, the CDR3 is TGTGCCAGCACCTTTGAAAATTTAGCTAACTATGGCTACACCTTC. Full variable domain (missing parts from reference TRBV7-2 and TRBJ1-2): GAGVSQSPSNKVTEKGKDVELRCDPISGHTALYWYRQSLGQGLEFLIYFQGNSAPDKSGLPSDRFSAERTGGSVSTLTIQRTQQEDSAVYLCASTFENLANYGYTFGSGTRLTVV.

V is TRBV7-2 and J is TRBJ2-7, with TRBD1 as a possible D gene (6 bases). The CDR3 length is 16 residues. V lost 1 base to trimming and J lost 5 bases, with 18 bases between them. Germline V gene data show CDR1 as SGHTA and CDR2 as FQGNSA. The CDR3 loop is CASSLVYLWQGNEQYF. CDR3 in DNA: TGTGCCAGCAGCTTAGTGTACTTGTGGCAGGGGAACGAGCAGTACTTC. The full variable domain, completed using reference TRBV7-2 and TRBJ2-7, is GAGVSQSPSNKVTEKGKDVELRCDPISGHTALYWYRQSLGQGLEFLIYFQGNSAPDKSGLPSDRFSAERTGGSVSTLTIQRTQQEDSAVYLCASSLVYLWQGNEQYFGPGTRLTVT.

The chain links TRBV27 to TRBJ1-1; D call uncertain. V was pared by 5 bases and J by 1 base, with 14 bases between. The germline V gene encodes CDR1 MNHEY and CDR2 SMNVEV (reference sequence). The CDR3 spans 15 residues. CDR3: CASSPPGSSNTEAFF. CDR3 DNA sequence: TGTGCCAGCAGTCCCCCCGGGTCCTCGAACACTGAAGCTTTCTTT.

The chain uses TRBV7-8 and TRBJ1-2; 9 bases line up with TRBD1. The CDR3 totals 14 residues. V trimming: 10 bases; J trimming: 6 bases; junction bases outside the gene matches: 12. Germline loops: CDR1 SGHVS, CDR2 FQNEAQ. CDR3 region: CAIPSPGTGNGYTF. The CDR3 DNA is TGTGCCATCCCCTCCCCCGGGACAGGGAATGGCTACACCTTC.

The table lists this clone with a few counts. The chain is built from TRBV10-3 and TRBJ1-1; a weak D match, TRBD1 (5 bases). V lost 8 bases to trimming and J lost 4 bases, with 11 bases between them. Per germline, CDR1 ENHRY and CDR2 SYGVKD. There are 12 residues in the CDR3. CDR3 sequence: CAIGREGTEAFF. CDR3 nucleotide sequence: TGTGCCATCGGCAGGGAGGGCACTGAAGCTTTCTTT.

This chain joins TRBV5-1 and TRBJ1-2; 7 bases align to TRBD1. After removal of 0 bases from V and 7 bases from J, the junction contained 12 bases not matched to a gene. Germline CDR1 and CDR2: SGHRS and YFSETQ. This CDR3 is 16 amino acids long. The CDR3 region has the DNA TGCGCCAGCAGCTTGGGAGATCTAGGGGGCGCGGCTGGCTACACCTTC. Protein product: CASSLGDLGGAAGYTF.

This clone was picked up a small number of times. The chain employs TRBV30 and TRBJ1-5; 10 bases line up with TRBD1. CDR3 size: 13 residues. From germline, CDR1 is GTSNPN and CDR2 SVGIG (reference sequence). V dropped 5 bases and J dropped 7; count of bases not matched to a gene: 5. The CDR3 DNA reads as TGTGCCTGGGGGACAGGGGAACGGCAGCCCCAGCATTTT. Protein product: CAWGTGERQPQHF.

This clone has only a few counts. This chain joins TRBV2 and TRBJ1-1, with 8 bases fitting TRBD1. The germline gives CDR1 SNHLY, CDR2 FYNNEI. After removal of 3 bases from V and 3 bases from J, the junction contained 3 bases not matched to a gene. The CDR3 totals 14 residues. CDR3 bases: TGTGCCAGCAGTGACCCAGGGGGCCACACTGAAGCTTTCTTT. Its protein is CASSDPGGHTEAFF.

The CDR3, as DNA: TGCGCCAGCAGCCTGTTTAGGACAGGCTTCTCTGGAAACACCATATATTTT. Its translation: CASSLFRTGFSGNTIYF. The chain couples TRBV4-3 to TRBJ1-3; TRBD1 matches at 7 bases. CDR3 length: 17 amino acids. Germline V lookup: CDR1 LGHNA, CDR2 YSLEER. Losses at the gene ends were 4 bases for V and 0 bases for J; bases not matched to a gene: 9.